This TCR beta chain originates from a study of T cells after yellow fever vaccination. At the level of the study: Fractions with few cells were prepared using SMART-Seq v4 Ultra Low Input. Study findings and constraints: The study found a weaker secondary response that peaked faster, day 5 versus 15. After the booster, about 95% of CD4 and around nine tenths of CD8 primary-response clones were re-detected.

This clonotype was seen only a few times. Its matching antigen is unknown. CDR1 KGHSH and CDR2 LQKENI come from the germline V gene. Trimming removed 1 base from V and 5 bases from J; junction bases left unmatched: 8. CDR3 length: 16 amino acids. TCRdb ran MiXCR on the 5' RACE reads and lists one entry per CDR3 protein. The sample has 250,000 to 400,000 distinct CDR3 sequences, roughly 4% seen once; the top ten hold 20% to 25%. The sequence derives from a man between 18 and 35 years old who received the YFV17D yellow fever vaccine. The sample here was PBMCs, taken 5 days after the yellow fever booster vaccination. The chain couples TRBV18 to TRBJ2-5, with TRBD1 matching over 9 bases. The CDR3, as DNA: TGTGCCAGCTCACCACAAGGACAGGGGTCCGGGGAGACCCAGTACTTC. This codes for CASSPQGQGSGETQYF.